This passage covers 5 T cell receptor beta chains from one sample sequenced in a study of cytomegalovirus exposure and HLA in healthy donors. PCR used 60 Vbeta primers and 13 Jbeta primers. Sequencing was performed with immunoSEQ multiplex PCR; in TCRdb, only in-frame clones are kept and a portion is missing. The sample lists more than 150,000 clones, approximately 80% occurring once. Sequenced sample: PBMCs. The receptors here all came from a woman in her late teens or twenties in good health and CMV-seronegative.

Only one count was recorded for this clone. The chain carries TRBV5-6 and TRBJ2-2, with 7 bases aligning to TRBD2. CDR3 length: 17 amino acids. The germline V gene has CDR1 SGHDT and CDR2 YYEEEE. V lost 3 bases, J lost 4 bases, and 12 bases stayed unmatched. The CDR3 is CASSSAFGGGSTGELFF. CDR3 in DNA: TGTGCCAGCAGCTCGGCTTTTGGGGGGGGGAGCACCGGGGAGCTGTTTTTT.

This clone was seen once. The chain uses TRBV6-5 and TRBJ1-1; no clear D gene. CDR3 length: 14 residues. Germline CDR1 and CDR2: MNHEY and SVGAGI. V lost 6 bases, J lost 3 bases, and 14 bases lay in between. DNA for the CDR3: TGTGCCAGCAGCTACGGATACCTAGACACTGAAGCTTTCTTT. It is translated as CASSYGYLDTEAFF.

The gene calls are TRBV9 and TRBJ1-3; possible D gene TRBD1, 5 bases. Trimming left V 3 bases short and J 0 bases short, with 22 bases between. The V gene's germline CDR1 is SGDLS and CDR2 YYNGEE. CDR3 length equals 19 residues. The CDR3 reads CASSAGGAGHRISGNTIYF. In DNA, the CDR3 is TGTGCCAGCAGCGCGGGCGGGGCCGGACACAGGATCTCTGGAAACACCATATATTTT.

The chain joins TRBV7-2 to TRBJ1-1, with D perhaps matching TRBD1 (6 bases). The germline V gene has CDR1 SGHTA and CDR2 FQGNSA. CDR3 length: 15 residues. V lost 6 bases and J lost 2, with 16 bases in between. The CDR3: CASRTGQLVNTEAFF. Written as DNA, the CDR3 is TGTGCCAGCAGGACTGGACAGTTGGTTAACACTGAAGCTTTCTTT.

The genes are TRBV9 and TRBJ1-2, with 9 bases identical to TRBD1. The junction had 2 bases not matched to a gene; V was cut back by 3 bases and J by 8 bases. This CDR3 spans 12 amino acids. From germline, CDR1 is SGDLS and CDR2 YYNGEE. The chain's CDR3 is CASSGTGAGYTF. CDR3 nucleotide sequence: TGTGCCAGCAGCGGGACAGGGGCCGGCTACACCTTC.